This T cell receptor (beta chain) emerged from a study of cytomegalovirus exposure and HLA in healthy donors. Study summary: The 120 validation repertoires were produced on the same platform as the roughly 670 repertoires of the first cohort. This was reported in a later analysis.

Broader study findings: The study labeled 170 or so TCR beta chains cytomegalovirus-associated. That first-cohort TCR clusters tended to co-occur in the 120 or so validation repertoires was found in a later analysis.

The CDR3 covers 13 residues. Germline CDR1 and CDR2: SQVTM and ANQGSEA. V was trimmed by 3 bases and J by 4 bases, leaving 12 bases between them. TCRdb keeps only in-frame clones here, not all; method: immunoSEQ multiplex PCR. The sample lists 250,000 to 350,000 clones, more than 75% occurring once. On this clone itself: Its antigen remains unidentified.

The rearrangement uses TRBV29-1 and TRBJ1-2; D possibly corresponds to TRBD1 (5 bases). Sequencing input: PBMCs. The clonotype originates from a woman under 30 in good health and CMV-seronegative. As DNA, the CDR3 is TGCAGCGTTGAGGACATGTCCCCCTATGGCTACACCTTC. Translated: CSVEDMSPYGYTF.